This T cell receptor beta chain emerged from a study of identical twins. Trimming removed 1 base at V and 6 bases at J, with 15 bases between. The CDR3 is 15 amino acids. Germline CDR1 reads MGHRA; CDR2 reads YSYEKL. Study-wide points: It was cross-sectional statistical analysis, not following the same donors, that the conclusions relied on. Cord blood beta clonotypes present at high abundance carried fewer insertions; no such pattern appeared in memory repertoires.

Each CDR3 protein is one row after TCRdb ran MiXCR on the 5' RACE reads. Of under 400,000 distinct CDR3 sequences in the sample, roughly 9% were seen once. Among all donors, each was a healthy Caucasian. A note on this clonotype: What it binds is not known.

The chain links TRBV4-1 to TRBJ1-2; weak D call: TRBD1 (5 bases). Sequencing was performed on naive T cells sorted from blood. This clonotype originated in a woman between 50 and 59 years old in good health. The CDR3 DNA reads TGCGCCAGCAGCCAAGTGGGGCGGACGCCGGATGGCTACACCTTC. Translating gives CASSQVGRTPDGYTF.